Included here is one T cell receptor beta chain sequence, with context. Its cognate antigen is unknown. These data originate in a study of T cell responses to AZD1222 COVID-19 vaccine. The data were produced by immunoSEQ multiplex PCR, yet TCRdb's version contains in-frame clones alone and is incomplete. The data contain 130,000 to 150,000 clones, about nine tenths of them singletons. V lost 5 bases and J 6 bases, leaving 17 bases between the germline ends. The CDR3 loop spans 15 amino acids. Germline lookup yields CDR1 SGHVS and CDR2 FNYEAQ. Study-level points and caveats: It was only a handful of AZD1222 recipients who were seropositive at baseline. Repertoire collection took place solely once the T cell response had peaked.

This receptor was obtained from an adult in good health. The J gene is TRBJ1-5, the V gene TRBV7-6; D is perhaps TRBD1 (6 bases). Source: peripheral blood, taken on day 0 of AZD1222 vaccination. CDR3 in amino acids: CASSPIPGAGQPQHF. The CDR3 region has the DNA TGTGCCAGCAGCCCAATCCCAGGGGCGGGTCAGCCCCAGCATTTT.